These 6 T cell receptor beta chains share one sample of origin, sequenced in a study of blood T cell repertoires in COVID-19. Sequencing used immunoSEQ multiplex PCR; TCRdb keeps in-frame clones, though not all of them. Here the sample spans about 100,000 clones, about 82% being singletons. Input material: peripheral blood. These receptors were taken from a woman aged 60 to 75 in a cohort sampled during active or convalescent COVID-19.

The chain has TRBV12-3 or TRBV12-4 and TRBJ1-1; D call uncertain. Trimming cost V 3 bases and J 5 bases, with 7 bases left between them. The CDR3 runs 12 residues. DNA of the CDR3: TGTGCCAGCAGTTTTGGAGTTACTGAAGCTTTCTTT. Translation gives CASSFGVTEAFF.

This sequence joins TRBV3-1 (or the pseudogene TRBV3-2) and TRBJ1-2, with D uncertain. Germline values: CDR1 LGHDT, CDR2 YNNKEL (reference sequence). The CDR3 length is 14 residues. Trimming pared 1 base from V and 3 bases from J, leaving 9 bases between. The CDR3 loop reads CASSQAGGDYGYTF. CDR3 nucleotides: TGTGCCAGCAGCCAAGCGGGCGGGGACTATGGCTACACCTTC.

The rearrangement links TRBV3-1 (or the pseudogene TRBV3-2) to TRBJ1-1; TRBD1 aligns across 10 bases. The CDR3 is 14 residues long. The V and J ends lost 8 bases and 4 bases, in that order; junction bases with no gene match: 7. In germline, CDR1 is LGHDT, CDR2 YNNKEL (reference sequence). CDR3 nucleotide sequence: TGTGCCAGCGACCCGGGACAGGGGAGCACTGAAGCTTTCTTT. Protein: CASDPGQGSTEAFF.

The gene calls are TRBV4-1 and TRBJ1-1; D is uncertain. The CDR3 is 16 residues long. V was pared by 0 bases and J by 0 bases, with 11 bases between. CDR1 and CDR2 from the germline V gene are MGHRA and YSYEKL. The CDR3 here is CASSQDQRVMNTEAFF. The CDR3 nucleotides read TGCGCCAGCAGCCAAGATCAGCGCGTCATGAACACTGAAGCTTTCTTT.

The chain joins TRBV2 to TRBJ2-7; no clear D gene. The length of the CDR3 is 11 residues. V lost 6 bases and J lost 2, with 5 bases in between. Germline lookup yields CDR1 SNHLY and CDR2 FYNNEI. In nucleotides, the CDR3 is TGTGCCAGCAGCCCTCCCTACGAGCAGTACTTC. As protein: CASSPPYEQYF.

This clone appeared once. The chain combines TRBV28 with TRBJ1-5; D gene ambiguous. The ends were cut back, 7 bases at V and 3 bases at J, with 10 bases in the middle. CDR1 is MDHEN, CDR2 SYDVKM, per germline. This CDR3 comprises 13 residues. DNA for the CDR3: TGTGCCAGCAATTCGGGGAACAATCAGCCCCAGCATTTT. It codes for CASNSGNNQPQHF. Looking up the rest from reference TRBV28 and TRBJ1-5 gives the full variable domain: DVKVTQSSRYLVKRTGEKVFLECVQDMDHENMFWYRQDPGLGLRLIYFSYDVKMKEKGDIPEGYSVSREKKERFSLILESASTNQTSMYLCASNSGNNQPQHFGDGTRLSIL.